This TCR beta chain was recorded in a study of cytomegalovirus exposure and HLA in healthy donors. About the research overall: In an early release, HLA-typed donors contributed roughly 85 million unique TCR sequences. Among the roughly 400 genotyped donors, approximately 80% were placed in the Caucasian-associated ancestry cluster. Study-level findings and limits: The study carried out a later analysis of TCR beta sequences. It associated some 18,000 of them with specific HLA alleles at a false discovery rate of 0.05.

The PCR used 60 Vbeta and 13 Jbeta primers. The table came from immunoSEQ multiplex PCR; TCRdb's copy has only in-frame clones and leaves some out. The sample records about 160,000 clones, more than 65% being singletons. Worth noting for this clone: Its target is unknown.

Sequencing was done on a sample of PBMCs. The TCR sequence derives from a man between 45 and 60 years old in good health and CMV-seropositive.

DNA of the CDR3: TGCAGTGCTAGAGATCTCAATGAGCAGTTCTTC. It codes for CSARDLNEQFF. This rearrangement joins TRBV20-1 to TRBJ2-1; D is undetermined. Germline values: CDR1 DFQATT, CDR2 SNEGSKA (reference sequence). CDR3 length: 11 amino acids. Trimming shortened V by 0 bases and J by 6 bases, and 3 bases separated the two germline ends.